Sequencing of this TCR beta chain was carried out in a study of T cell responses to AZD1222 COVID-19 vaccine. Study context: Second doses at about 4 or about 12 weeks were pooled.

V was pared by 2 bases and J by 5 bases, with 3 bases of the junction left unmatched. There are 15 residues in the CDR3. The germline V gene encodes CDR1 SGDLS and CDR2 YYNGEE. As regards this clone: Its specificity is not known.

The study, taken as a whole, reports: It should be noted that donors were predominantly white British and more often female, and clonal diversity was possibly underestimated. Only a handful of people who got AZD1222 tested seropositive at baseline. Sampling captured repertoires only after the peak T cell response.

Profiled with immunoSEQ multiplex PCR; TCRdb holds only in-frame clones, not every one. Of over 100,000 clones in the sample, approximately 86% are singletons; the top ten hold 2.4%. This chain links TRBV9 with TRBJ2-1, with 11 bases that match TRBD1. This specimen was peripheral blood, taken on day 0 of AZD1222 vaccination. This receptor was taken from an adult in good health. The chain's CDR3 is CASSVADRGHNEQFF. CDR3 nucleotides: TGTGCCAGCAGCGTTGCGGACAGGGGGCACAATGAGCAGTTCTTC.